Presented here are 7 T cell receptor beta chains from one specimen sequenced in a study of cytomegalovirus exposure and HLA in healthy donors. Sequencing used immunoSEQ multiplex PCR; TCRdb keeps in-frame clones, though not all of them. The sample has approximately 160,000 clones, 95% to 96% seen once. The sample comprised PBMCs. The source of these receptors is a woman in her late teens or twenties in good health and CMV-seronegative.

This clone was seen once. V gene TRBV5-1 combines with J gene TRBJ2-1; D is unclear. Trimming took 4 bases from V and 8 from J, leaving 13 bases between them. CDR3 length equals 13 residues. The germline gives CDR1 SGHRS, CDR2 YFSETQ. The CDR3 region has the DNA TGCGCCAGCAGCCTTGACTCCCCCCATGAGCAGTTCTTC. It codes for CASSLDSPHEQFF.

J is TRBJ1-6 and V is TRBV18; D remains ambiguous. The CDR3 spans 15 residues. Per germline, CDR1 KGHSH and CDR2 LQKENI. V lost 2 bases and J lost 6, with 11 bases in between. The CDR3 sequence: CASSPGVVGNSPLHF. The CDR3 coding sequence is TGTGCCAGCTCACCAGGTGTCGTCGGTAATTCACCCCTCCACTTT.

The rearrangement uses TRBV6-5 and TRBJ1-2; 9 positions agree with TRBD1. Germline-derived CDR1 and CDR2 are MNHEY and SVGAGI. The CDR3 runs 12 residues. V lost 8 bases, J lost 7 bases, and 5 bases stayed unmatched. CDR3 residues: CASRDRVSGYTF. CDR3 nucleotide sequence: TGTGCCAGCCGGGACAGGGTGTCTGGCTACACCTTC.

The genes are TRBV25-1 and TRBJ2-6, with D maybe TRBD2 (6 bases). V lost 10 bases and J lost 6, with 22 bases in between. The CDR3 runs 16 residues. Germline V gene lookup returns CDR1 MGHDK and CDR2 SYGVNS. As DNA, the CDR3 is TGTGCCACCCCCTATTGGGGGGTACCTGAGGCCAACGTCCTGACTTTC. It codes for CATPYWGVPEANVLTF.

The CDR3 nucleotides are TGTGCCAGCAGCAAGGGACAGGGTTTTAACATTCAGTACTTC. Its protein is CASSKGQGFNIQYF. The chain carries TRBV7-9 and TRBJ2-4; 9 bases are shared with TRBD1. Germline V CDR1 and CDR2: SEHNR, FQNEAQ (reference sequence). This CDR3 has 14 residues. Germline trimming cut 5 bases from V and 7 bases from J; bases unmatched to any gene: 6.

The chain links TRBV7-3 to TRBJ2-1; no clear D gene. The CDR3 extends over 15 amino acids. Per germline, CDR1 SGHTA and CDR2 FQGTGA. V lost 2 bases to trimming and J lost 0 bases, with 8 bases between them. CDR3 nucleotides: TGTGCCAGCAGCTTAGCAGTAAGCTCCTACAATGAGCAGTTCTTC. Its protein product is CASSLAVSSYNEQFF.

This clone was observed once. This sequence joins TRBV9 and TRBJ1-2; TRBD1 is a possible D gene (5 bases). In germline, CDR1 is SGDLS, CDR2 YYNGEE. V was cut by 3 bases and J by 7 bases, with 19 bases left in between. The CDR3 is made up of 15 amino acids. For the CDR3, the DNA is TGTGCCAGCAGCGCAGAAGCCAGGGTAGCCCTTGGCTACACCTTC. Encoded protein: CASSAEARVALGYTF.